This entry lists 5 T cell receptor beta chains sequenced from one sample in a study of OX40 agonist ivuxolimab in advanced cancers. Profiled with immunoSEQ multiplex PCR; TCRdb holds only in-frame clones, not every one. This table holds some 17,000 clones, 80% to 90% found once. The specimen was CD4+ or CD8+ T cells sorted from blood, collected in a trial of the OX40 agonist ivuxolimab. These receptor sequences come from an adult with an advanced solid tumor such as melanoma, head and neck, liver or kidney cancer.

The rearrangement joins TRBV4-1 to TRBJ2-7; 9 positions match TRBD2. Losses at the gene ends were 1 base for V and 6 bases for J; bases not matched to a gene: 4. The CDR3 is 14 amino acids. CDR1 is MGHRA and CDR2 is YSYEKL in the germline V gene. The CDR3 spells CASSQVAGALEQYF. CDR3 nucleotides: TGCGCCAGCAGCCAAGTAGCGGGAGCCCTCGAGCAGTACTTC.

The J gene is TRBJ2-3, the V gene TRBV6-6; 9 positions agree with TRBD1. With 10 bases clipped from V and 5 bases from J, the junction kept 7 bases outside the gene matches. The CDR3 is 13 amino acids. CDR1 is MNHNY and CDR2 is SVGAGI in the germline V gene (reference sequence). This CDR3 is CATSTGGLDTQYF. CDR3 nucleotides: TGTGCCACCTCGACAGGGGGTCTAGATACGCAGTATTTT.

V is TRBV4-1 and J is TRBJ2-1; D perhaps matches TRBD1 (5 bases). CDR3 length equals 16 residues. With 4 bases removed from V and 4 bases from J, the gap between germline ends came to 17 bases. Germline lookup yields CDR1 MGHRA and CDR2 YSYEKL. CDR3 coding DNA: TGCGCCAGCAGCCCCCAAGGAACCCAGGGATACAATGAGCAGTTCTTC. Its protein is CASSPQGTQGYNEQFF.

The chain joins TRBV28 to TRBJ1-1; TRBD1 aligns across 8 bases. Germline lookup yields CDR1 MDHEN and CDR2 SYDVKM. This CDR3 region has 16 residues. V was clipped by 2 bases and J by 5 bases; unmatched bases: 10. CDR3 protein: CASSLMEQGGWTEAFF. The DNA for the CDR3 is TGTGCCAGCAGTTTAATGGAACAGGGGGGGTGGACTGAAGCTTTCTTT.

The chain couples TRBV29-1 to TRBJ1-4; TRBD1 matches 7 bases. V gave up 6 bases and J gave up 4 bases; unmatched junction bases: 5. CDR3 length equals 13 residues. Germline V lookup: CDR1 SQVTM, CDR2 ANQGSEA. The CDR3 loop reads CSVRTGLNEKLFF. Here the CDR3 DNA reads TGCAGCGTCCGGACAGGACTTAATGAAAAACTGTTTTTT.